The 28 T cell receptor beta chains given below trace back to one sample, sequenced in a study of T cells after yellow fever vaccination. TCRdb called the 5' RACE reads again in MiXCR, with one record for every CDR3 protein. The table has fewer than 350,000 distinct CDR3 sequences, around 4.5% seen once. Sequenced material: PBMCs, taken 15 days after the yellow fever booster vaccination. The receptors were sampled from a man between 18 and 29 years old who received the YFV17D yellow fever vaccine.

The rearrangement joins TRBV27 to TRBJ1-5, with D unresolved. This CDR3 has 13 amino acids. The ends were cut back, 2 bases at V and 3 bases at J, with 5 bases in the middle. Germline V gene lookup returns CDR1 MNHEY and CDR2 SMNVEV (reference sequence). CDR3 residues: CASSLITNQPQHF. The CDR3 DNA reads as TGTGCCAGCAGTTTAATAACCAATCAGCCCCAGCATTTT.

The chain recombines TRBV7-2 with TRBJ2-7; TRBD1 aligns across 7 bases. The germline V gene has CDR1 SGHTA and CDR2 FQGNSA. After removal of 0 bases from V and 0 bases from J, the junction contained 5 bases not matched to a gene. The CDR3 contains 16 residues. The CDR3 bases are TGTGCCAGCAGCTTAGCTTTGACAGGGACCTCCTACGAGCAGTACTTC. It codes for CASSLALTGTSYEQYF.

This clonotype has a count of ten or more. The chain recombines TRBV5-1 with TRBJ2-1, with D uncertain. The CDR3 runs to 13 residues. The V gene lost 2 bases and the J gene lost 7 bases, with 10 bases spanning the gap. Germline lookup yields CDR1 SGHRS and CDR2 YFSETQ. CDR3 loop: CASSLGPGNEQFF. The CDR3 bases are TGCGCCAGCAGCTTAGGGCCGGGTAATGAGCAGTTCTTC.

This clonotype has just a few counts. CDR3 bases: TGTGCCAGCAGCCTCCGGGACTACAGTGCTAGCACAGATACGCAGTATTTT. Translating gives CASSLRDYSASTDTQYF. The chain recombines TRBV7-2 with TRBJ2-3; TRBD2 matches at 7 bases. CDR1 is SGHTA and CDR2 is FQGNSA in the germline V gene. This CDR3 comprises 17 residues. Trimming took 5 bases from V and 0 from J; bases not matched to a gene: 11.

The sample holds many counts of this clonotype. The chain has TRBV12-3 or TRBV12-4 and TRBJ1-6, with D possibly being TRBD1 (5 bases). Trimming took off 5 bases at V and 13 bases at J, with 18 bases between the two ends. This CDR3 has 14 amino acids. The CDR3 sequence: CASSTGSIIHPLHF. In DNA form, the CDR3 reads TGTGCCAGCAGTACAGGTTCTATAATTCACCCCCTCCACTTT.

This clonotype was counted only a few times. The chain couples TRBV29-1 to TRBJ2-5, with 7 bases aligning to TRBD2. The V gene end was trimmed by 3 bases and the J gene end by 1 base; junction bases not matched to a gene: 14. Germline V gene data show CDR1 as SQVTM and CDR2 as ANQGSEA. The CDR3 extends over 17 amino acids. In DNA form, the CDR3 reads TGCAGCGTTGAGGGGGAATCTGACGGGGGGACCCAAGAGACCCAGTACTTC. Its translation: CSVEGESDGGTQETQYF. The whole variable domain, filled in from reference TRBV29-1 and TRBJ2-5, reads SAVISQKPSRDICQRGTSLTIQCQVDSQVTMMFWYRQQPGQSLTLIATANQGSEATYESGFVIDKFPISRPNLTFSTLTVSNMSPEDSSIYLCSVEGESDGGTQETQYFGPGTRLLVL.

This clonotype was counted many times. V and J are TRBV4-1 and TRBJ2-3, with 11 bases fitting TRBD2. J lost 2 bases, V lost 4 bases, and 8 bases had no gene match. The CDR3 is made up of 17 amino acids. The germline V gene encodes CDR1 MGHRA and CDR2 YSYEKL. Written as DNA, the CDR3 is TGCGCCAGCAGCCTAGTACTAGCGGGGGCCTTCACAGATACGCAGTATTTT. Translating it yields CASSLVLAGAFTDTQYF.

This clonotype was found a few times. Here the CDR3 reads CASSPPPRGGEGEAFF. The CDR3 nucleotides are TGTGCCAGCAGCCCCCCCCCGAGAGGAGGGGAGGGTGAAGCTTTCTTT. The chain joins TRBV4-2 to TRBJ1-1; TRBD1 is a possible D gene (5 bases). The germline gives CDR1 LGHNA, CDR2 YNFKEQ. The length of the CDR3 is 16 residues. Trimming took 4 bases from V and 7 from J, leaving 22 bases between them.

This clonotype has ten or more counts. V gene TRBV7-2 combines with J gene TRBJ2-5, with 9 bases that match TRBD2. This CDR3 contains 14 residues. V was pared by 5 bases and J by 1 base, with 2 bases of the junction left unmatched. Germline CDR1 is SGHTA and CDR2 is FQGNSA. The CDR3 region has the DNA TGTGCCAGCAGCCCGGGACTAGCCCAAGAGACCCAGTACTTC. It codes for CASSPGLAQETQYF.

This clonotype has a count of ten or more. The genes are TRBV12-3 or TRBV12-4 and TRBJ2-7, with D maybe TRBD2 (6 bases). The CDR3 length is 15 residues. V lost 1 base and J 4 bases, leaving 14 bases between the germline ends. The CDR3 nucleotides are TGTGCCAGCAGTTTAGAGGCCGGGGGTGGGTACGAGCAGTACGTC. It encodes CASSLEAGGGYEQYV.

This clonotype appeared a few times. This chain connects TRBV5-1 to TRBJ2-1, with D tentatively TRBD2 (7 bases). This CDR3 is built from 14 residues. Trimming took off 0 bases at V and 10 bases at J, with 14 bases between the two ends. Germline lookup yields CDR1 SGHRS and CDR2 YFSETQ. The CDR3 DNA sequence: TGCGCCAGCAGCTTGGAACGGGGGGCTGGCGAGCAGTTCTTC. This sequence encodes CASSLERGAGEQFF.

This clonotype has a handful of counts. The rearrangement uses TRBV7-2 and TRBJ2-7; D remains unclear. V lost 0 bases, J lost 0 bases, and 9 bases lay in between. Germline assignment: CDR1 SGHTA and CDR2 FQGNSA. The CDR3 has 15 amino acids. In DNA form, the CDR3 reads TGTGCCAGCAGCTTAGCGTCCAGTCTCTCCTACGAGCAGTACTTC. Protein product: CASSLASSLSYEQYF.

In this sample, this clonotype turned up a few times. V usage is TRBV4-3 and J usage is TRBJ2-2; the match to TRBD2 covers 8 bases. CDR3 length equals 16 residues. Germline trimming cut 4 bases from V and 7 bases from J; bases unmatched to any gene: 11. Germline V gene data show CDR1 as LGHNA and CDR2 as YSLEER. CDR3 sequence reads: CASSRPTGGAGGELFF. As DNA, the CDR3 is TGCGCCAGCAGCCGACCGACGGGGGGGGCCGGCGGGGAGCTGTTTTTT.

This clonotype was detected a few times. V and J are TRBV7-9 and TRBJ1-4, with 8 bases identical to TRBD1. J was trimmed by 3 bases and V by 5 bases; bases with no gene match: 11. Germline CDR1 SEHNR, CDR2 FQNEAQ (reference sequence). There are 17 residues in the CDR3. DNA for the CDR3: TGTGCCAGCAGCGCAGACAGGGGTTTGAATCCTAATGAAAAACTGTTTTTT. Protein: CASSADRGLNPNEKLFF.

This clonotype was observed a handful of times. The chain recombines TRBV5-1 with TRBJ1-4; D not resolved. This CDR3 comprises 14 residues. V lost 1 base, J lost 7 bases, and 11 bases lay in between. Germline loops: CDR1 SGHRS, CDR2 YFSETQ. The CDR3 nucleotides are TGCGCCAGCAGCTTGTGGGGTACCGGTGAAAAACTGTTTTTT. Its translation is CASSLWGTGEKLFF.

This clonotype was counted many times. The chain recombines TRBV11-2 with TRBJ2-7; 8 bases align to TRBD1. V lost 5 bases, J lost 6 bases, and 6 bases stayed unmatched. CDR1 is SGHAT, CDR2 FQNNGV, per germline. This CDR3 region has 13 residues. The CDR3 is CASSTTGVGEQYV. In nucleotides, the CDR3 is TGTGCCAGCAGCACGACAGGGGTAGGCGAGCAGTACGTC.

V is TRBV7-9 and J is TRBJ1-3; 8 nucleotides line up with TRBD1. J was trimmed by 4 bases and V by 0 bases; bases with no gene match: 2. This CDR3 contains 15 residues. Germline CDR1 is SEHNR and CDR2 is FQNEAQ (reference sequence). This CDR3 is CASSLARGRGNTIYF. The CDR3, as DNA: TGTGCCAGCAGCTTAGCCAGGGGGCGAGGAAACACCATATATTTT.

This clonotype was recorded at least ten times. The chain uses TRBV5-1 and TRBJ2-6; a weak D match, TRBD1 (6 bases). This CDR3 is built from 15 residues. The V end lost 9 bases, the J end lost 0 bases, and 13 bases lay between the germline ends. Looked up from germline, CDR1 is SGHRS and CDR2 is YFSETQ. DNA for the CDR3: TGCGCCACCCGACAGACAGGCTCTGGGGCCAACGTCCTGACTTTC. Its translation: CATRQTGSGANVLTF. Complete variable domain (other parts from reference TRBV5-1 and TRBJ2-6): KAGVTQTPRYLIKTRGQQVTLSCSPISGHRSVSWYQQTPGQGLQFLFEYFSETQRNKGNFPGRFSGRQFSNSRSEMNVSTLELGDSALYLCATRQTGSGANVLTFGAGSRLTVL.

This clonotype was detected ten times or more. This chain links TRBV20-1 with TRBJ1-4, with 9 bases aligning to TRBD1. Trimming removed 5 bases from V and 6 bases from J; junction bases left unmatched: 1. The CDR3 has 12 amino acids. Germline V lookup: CDR1 DFQATT, CDR2 SNEGSKA (reference sequence). CDR3 nucleotide sequence: TGCAGTGCTCGACAGGGGGATGAAAAACTGTTTTTT. It yields the protein CSARQGDEKLFF.

This clonotype was found many times. The V call is TRBV7-2, the J call TRBJ1-2; D is undetermined. This CDR3 has 12 amino acids. CDR1 is SGHTA and CDR2 is FQGNSA in the germline V gene. Between the trimmed V and J ends, which lost 2 bases and 6 bases, there was a span of 7 bases. CDR3 residues: CASSLLWDGYTF. Here the CDR3 DNA reads TGTGCCAGCAGCTTACTTTGGGATGGCTACACCTTC.

V is TRBV29-1 and J is TRBJ2-3; tentatively, D is TRBD2 (5 bases). Trimming removed 7 bases at V and 4 bases at J, with 21 bases between. This CDR3 comprises 15 residues. Germline V CDR1 and CDR2: SQVTM, ANQGSEA. DNA for the CDR3: TGCAGCGCCGGTGGACTGGGGAATTCGGCAGATACGCAGTATTTT. Residues: CSAGGLGNSADTQYF.

This clonotype was observed a few times. This chain connects TRBV4-1 to TRBJ2-1; D gene ambiguous. The V end was cut by 4 bases, the J end by 7 bases, with 20 bases between. Germline CDR1 and CDR2: MGHRA and YSYEKL. The CDR3 sequence is 16 residues long. This CDR3 reads CASSPPRTAMGNEQFF. Here the CDR3 DNA reads TGCGCCAGCAGCCCCCCCCGCACCGCCATGGGGAATGAGCAGTTCTTC.

This clonotype was seen at least ten times. The chain carries TRBV4-3 and TRBJ1-1; D is undetermined. V was clipped by 1 base and J by 2 bases, with 11 bases between them. The length of the CDR3 is 15 residues. The germline CDR1 and CDR2 sequences are LGHNA and YSLEER. The CDR3 is CASSQGYNGNTEAFF. The CDR3 bases are TGCGCCAGCAGCCAAGGTTATAACGGTAACACTGAAGCTTTCTTT.

This clonotype has at least ten counts. The V call is TRBV20-1, the J call TRBJ1-3; maybe TRBD1 (6 bases). Germline CDR1 and CDR2: DFQATT and SNEGSKA (reference sequence). Trimming removed 4 bases at V and 0 bases at J, with 7 bases between. The CDR3 has 13 residues. The CDR3, as DNA: TGCAGTGCTACGGACAGCTCTGGAAACACCATATATTTT. Amino acids: CSATDSSGNTIYF.

A few counts support this clonotype. V usage is TRBV4-3 and J usage is TRBJ1-6; D is uncertain. Germline lookup yields CDR1 LGHNA and CDR2 YSLEER. Trimming cost V 4 bases and J 0 bases, with 22 bases left between them. CDR3 length equals 20 residues. In nucleotides, the CDR3 is TGCGCCAGCAGCCTCCGACACGAGGTTATCGAGAGCTCCTATAATTCACCCCTCCACTTT. The encoded protein is CASSLRHEVIESSYNSPLHF.

In its sample, this clonotype was seen many times. This rearrangement joins TRBV9 to TRBJ2-1, with no clear D. The CDR3 is 14 residues long. The germline V gene has CDR1 SGDLS and CDR2 YYNGEE. Trimming removed 3 bases from V and 3 bases from J, with 10 bases in between. The DNA for the CDR3 is TGTGCCAGCAGCGGATGGGTGGGCTACAATGAGCAGTTCTTC. It yields the protein CASSGWVGYNEQFF.

This clonotype was seen ten or more times. The J gene is TRBJ2-1, the V gene TRBV11-2, with 13 nucleotides matching TRBD2. The germline CDR1 and CDR2 sequences are SGHAT and FQNNGV. The CDR3 is 22 residues long. With V trimmed by 2 bases and J by 1 base, 17 bases remained unmatched. The CDR3 region has the DNA TGTGCCAGCAGCTTATTTACTAGCGGGGGGGCTATGTCTAAGTGGTCCTACAATGAGCAGTTCTTC. This encodes CASSLFTSGGAMSKWSYNEQFF.

The table lists this clonotype with a few counts. V usage is TRBV6-6 and J usage is TRBJ2-2; D is perhaps TRBD1 (5 bases). The CDR3 is made up of 22 amino acids. Between the trimmed V and J ends, which lost 6 bases and 3 bases, there was a span of 35 bases. In germline, CDR1 is MNHNY, CDR2 SVGAGI (reference sequence). The CDR3 nucleotides read TGTGCCAGCAGCCTACTCCCCGCCAGGGCCCCTACCCCCACTGGAGACACCGGGGAGCTGTTTTTT. It specifies CASSLLPARAPTPTGDTGELFF.